This T cell receptor (beta chain) was captured by sequencing in a study of OX40 agonist ivuxolimab in advanced cancers. Assay used: immunoSEQ multiplex PCR; TCRdb lists only in-frame clones, some missing. This table holds around 34,000 clones, 81% found once. V lost 1 base to trimming and J lost 9 bases, with 11 bases between them. The length of the CDR3 is 13 residues. Germline V gene data show CDR1 as SGHNT and CDR2 as YYREEE (reference sequence). The sequence was obtained from an adult with an advanced solid tumor such as melanoma, head and neck, liver or kidney cancer. The sample consisted of CD4+ or CD8+ T cells sorted from blood, taken in a trial of the OX40 agonist ivuxolimab. The gene calls are TRBV5-4 and TRBJ2-1; TRBD2 might be the D (5 bases). The CDR3 bases are TGTGCCAGCAGCTTGAGGCCTCGGGGTGAGCAGTTCTTC. Its protein product is CASSLRPRGEQFF.